This is a list of T cell receptor beta chains from one sample in a study of graft-versus-host responses after intestinal transplantation. These receptors have no known antigen. The data were produced by immunoSEQ multiplex PCR, yet TCRdb's version contains in-frame clones alone and is incomplete. The sample carries just over 70,000 clones, over 75% recorded once. The material sequenced was unstimulated CD4+ T cells sorted from spleen or lymph node cells, taken before transplant. The source of these receptors is a human donor who was the organ donor for an intestinal transplant. CDR3s include the opening cysteine and the closing phenylalanine or tryptophan. The D gene is left open where the match is weak. Not all rows give a size; the values are once, few, many and, for expanded clones, a class.

clone_size d_call j_call v_call cdr3_nt cdr3_aa
. . TRBJ1-2 TRBV2 TGTGCCAGCAGTGAACGGAACTATGGCTACACCTTC CASSERNYGYTF
. . TRBJ1-6 TRBV11-2 TGTGCCAGCAGCTTAGGGAGGGAAGCTTCACCCCTCCACTTT CASSLGREASPLHF
. TRBD2 TRBJ2-4 TRBV29-1 TGCAGCGTTGCAGCGGGGGCGACAAAAAACATTCAGTACTTC CSVAAGATKNIQYF
. . TRBJ1-1 TRBV5-1 TGCGCCAGCAGCACAGGCTATGGGATCGTGAACACTGAAGCTTTCTTT CASSTGYGIVNTEAFF
once TRBD1 TRBJ1-2 TRBV20-1 TGCAGTGCCCAGGGGGACCGCTTC CSAQGDRF
. TRBD2 TRBJ2-1 TRBV28 TGTGCCAGCAGTTTATGGGGTAGCGGGGAGAACAATGAGCAGTTCTTC CASSLWGSGENNEQFF
. . TRBJ1-6 TRBV7-3 TGTGCCAGCAGCTTAACCCCTGGGGAGGGAGGCTCACCCCTCCACTTT CASSLTPGEGGSPLHF
. . TRBJ2-3 TRBV5-4 TGTGCCAGCAGCTTGTTAACAGGGCGGCCAGATACGCAGTATTTT CASSLLTGRPDTQYF
. TRBD1 TRBJ1-1 TRBV7-8 TGTGCCAGCAGCCCAAGACAGGGAACTGAAGCTTTCTTT CASSPRQGTEAFF
once . TRBJ1-4 TRBV23-1 TGCGCCAGCAGTCATTTGGAGGGTACTAATGAAAAACTGTTTTTT CASSHLEGTNEKLFF
. TRBD1 TRBJ1-6 TRBV6-7 TGTGCCAGCAGGCTAGTCGGACACAGGGGACCGAATTCACCCCTCCACTTT CASRLVGHRGPNSPLHF
. TRBD1 TRBJ1-1 TRBV28 TGTGCCAGCAGTTTGACGGGACAGGGAACGCGCACTGAAGCTTTCTTT CASSLTGQGTRTEAFF
. TRBD2 TRBJ2-1 TRBV5-6 TGTGCCAGCAGCTTCGGGACTATCCAGTTCTTC CASSFGTIQFF
. . TRBJ1-4 TRBV27 TGTGCCAGCGGGCCCGCCTTCCGAAGCGAAAAACTGTTTTTT CASGPAFRSEKLFF
. . TRBJ1-5 TRBV7-8 TGTGCCAGCAGCACCGCGTGGGGGGGCGGAAATCAGCCCCAGCATTTT CASSTAWGGGNQPQHF
. TRBD1 TRBJ1-5 TRBV6-1 TGTGCCAGCAGTCAGGGGGTCGCTCCAAATCAGCCCCAGCATTTT CASSQGVAPNQPQHF
. . TRBJ2-3 TRBV6-6 TGTGCCGGCGGACTCAACACAGATACGCAGTATTTT CAGGLNTDTQYF
. . TRBJ1-4 TRBV7-9 TGTGCCAGCAGTCGGAGACAGCCCCTCCTTGCTAATGAAAAACTGTTTTTT CASSRRQPLLANEKLFF
few . TRBJ1-4 TRBV6-6 TGTGCCAGCAGTTACGGAGCAACTAATGAAAAACTGTTTTTT CASSYGATNEKLFF
. . TRBJ1-1 TRBV15 TGTGCCACCAGCAGAGATCGGGCAGGGTTGTCTTTCTTT CATSRDRAGLSFF